This T cell receptor beta chain comes out of a study of OX40 agonist ivuxolimab in advanced cancers. Study overall: Ivuxolimab, which is an agonistic anti-OX40 (CD134) antibody, was administered to the patients. Prior checkpoint blockade (anti-PD-1, anti-PD-L1 or anti-CTLA-4) was permitted; roughly 40% had it.

Findings of the study overall: The average count of expanded clones was higher among CD8+ T cells than among CD4+. Antigen specificity remained undetermined for the expanded peripheral T cells.

The data were produced by immunoSEQ multiplex PCR, yet TCRdb's version contains in-frame clones alone and is incomplete. Among some 89,000 clones listed, 80% to 90% were seen once. This clone was detected only a few times. Its target is not known. Per the germline V gene, CDR1 is SEHNR and CDR2 is FQNEAQ (reference sequence). The germline V and J ends were trimmed by 4 bases and 4 bases, with 8 bases remaining between them. The CDR3 length is 13 residues. The chain has TRBV7-9 and TRBJ1-3, with D unresolved. Sample: CD4+ or CD8+ T cells sorted from blood, taken in a trial of the OX40 agonist ivuxolimab. This TCR came from an adult with an advanced solid tumor such as melanoma, head and neck, liver or kidney cancer. CDR3 coding DNA: TGTGCCAGCAGCTCCGATGGCGGAAACACCATATATTTT. Translating gives CASSSDGGNTIYF. The full variable domain, with the rest looked up from reference TRBV7-9 and TRBJ1-3, is DTGVSQNPRHKITKRGQNVTFRCDPISEHNRLYWYRQTLGQGPEFLTYFQNEAQLEKSRLLSDRFSAERPKGSFSTLEIQRTEQGDSAMYLCASSSDGGNTIYFGEGSWLTVV.